This T cell receptor (beta chain) was found in a study of T cell responses to AZD1222 COVID-19 vaccine. Study background: Second-dose recipients at about 4 or about 12 weeks were treated as one pooled group.

This clone has just one count. Its target is unknown. The assay was immunoSEQ multiplex PCR, and TCRdb's table has in-frame clones only and misses some. The sample holds around 110,000 clones, 88% seen once. The germline gives CDR1 SGHRS, CDR2 YFSETQ. The CDR3 length is 19 residues. Trimming took 6 bases from V and 4 from J; bases not matched to a gene: 22. Regarding the study as a whole: Clonal diversity was possibly underestimated; the donors were predominantly white British and more often female. Repertoires were obtained only post-peak T cell response. Unmutated variant regions are reportedly the target of nearly half of TCRs that are spike-specific.

The chain is built from TRBV5-1 and TRBJ2-5; 9 bases are a match to TRBD1. Here the sequenced sample was peripheral blood, taken on day 0 of AZD1222 vaccination. The clonotype originates from an adult in good health. The CDR3 nucleotides read TGCGCCAGCACCTCCTCGCGCGGACAGGGGCCTACGGGAGGAGAGACCCAGTACTTC. This encodes CASTSSRGQGPTGGETQYF.